The 2 T cell receptor beta chains in this list originate from one sample, sequenced in a study of radiation and T cells in renal cell carcinoma (dated by TCRdb to 2019 to 2021). Library prep was done by the immunoSEQ multiplex PCR assay. This is the immuneACCESS table as TCRdb keeps it, with only in-frame sequences that have V and J called. A part of the clones is gone; compared with another copy, unresolved V genes explain less than half, and the rest is unexplained. The sample table contains under 100,000 clones; only one count was recorded for 85% of them. The top ten constitute approximately 8.6% of the sample. The meaning of the sample's time point label: blood 4 weeks post-SBRT, at nephrectomy. The intended sense of this specimen's treatment or condition label: 15 Gy SBRT to primary tumor, nephrectomy 4 weeks later. The sample consisted of blood, taken from a patient whose treatment included radiotherapy and nephrectomy. These receptor sequences come from a man aged 50 to 59 with renal cell carcinoma.

V and J are TRBV27 and TRBJ2-2; perhaps TRBD2 as D (6 bases). V was trimmed by 1 base and J by 4 bases, leaving 13 bases between them. Germline V gene data show CDR1 as MNHEY and CDR2 as SMNVEV (reference sequence). This CDR3 is built from 16 residues. The CDR3 sequence is CASSLLAGRSTGELFF. The CDR3 DNA follows: TGTGCCAGCAGTTTATTGGCCGGGAGAAGCACCGGGGAGCTGTTTTTT.

This clone was seen once. Additional DNA sequences in this sample encode the identical CDR3. The chain combines TRBV5-1 with TRBJ2-5; the D gene is possibly TRBD2 (6 bases). The CDR3 runs to 14 residues. Deletions cut 0 bases from V and 2 bases from J, with 8 bases between. The germline gives CDR1 SGHRS, CDR2 YFSETQ. The CDR3 sequence is CASSLGAGQETQYF. CDR3 nucleotide sequence: TGCGCCAGCAGCTTGGGCGCGGGACAAGAGACCCAGTACTTC. The full variable domain, completed using reference TRBV5-1 and TRBJ2-5, is KAGVTQTPRYLIKTRGQQVTLSCSPISGHRSVSWYQQTPGQGLQFLFEYFSETQRNKGNFPGRFSGRQFSNSRSEMNVSTLELGDSALYLCASSLGAGQETQYFGPGTRLLVL.